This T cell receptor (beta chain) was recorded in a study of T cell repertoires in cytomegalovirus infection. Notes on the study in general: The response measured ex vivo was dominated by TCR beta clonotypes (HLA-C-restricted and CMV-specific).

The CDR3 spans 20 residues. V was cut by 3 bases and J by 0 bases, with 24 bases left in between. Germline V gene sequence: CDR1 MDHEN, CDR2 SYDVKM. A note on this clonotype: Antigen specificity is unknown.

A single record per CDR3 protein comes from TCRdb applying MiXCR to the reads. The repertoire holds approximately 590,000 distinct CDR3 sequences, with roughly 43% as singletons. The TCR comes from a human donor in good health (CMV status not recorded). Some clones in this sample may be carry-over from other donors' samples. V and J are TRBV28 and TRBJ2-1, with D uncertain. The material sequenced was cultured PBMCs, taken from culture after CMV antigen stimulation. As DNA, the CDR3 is TGTGCCAGCAGTTTCCCAACGACGGTGTCCCGATGGGACTCCTACAATGAGCAGTTCTTC. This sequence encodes CASSFPTTVSRWDSYNEQFF.